This T cell receptor (beta chain) was identified in a study of cytomegalovirus exposure and HLA in healthy donors. The PCR used 60 Vbeta and 13 Jbeta primers. Clones were sequenced by immunoSEQ multiplex PCR, and TCRdb holds only the in-frame ones, with some missing. This repertoire includes 150,000 to 200,000 clones. The trim removed 0 bases at V and 4 bases at J, leaving 12 bases unmatched. The germline V gene has CDR1 WNHNN and CDR2 SYGVQD (reference sequence). The CDR3 consists of 17 residues. Notes on the study in general: Sequencing artifact likely explains a cluster of highly shared sequence variants.

Regarding this clone: Its antigen is currently unknown.

This receptor was identified in a woman aged 60-70 years in good health and CMV-seronegative. J is TRBJ2-7 and V is TRBV10-1, with TRBD2 identical over 7 bases. The specimen sequenced was PBMCs. This chain's CDR3 is CASSESGGVGHLYEQYF. CDR3 bases: TGCGCCAGCAGTGAGTCGGGAGGGGTCGGACACCTTTACGAGCAGTACTTC.